Each of the 5 T cell receptor beta chains below was sequenced from the same sample in a study of beta chain features in type 1 diabetes. Sequenced material consisted of expressed TCRB transcripts (all of the isolated RNA was reverse transcribed). The data were produced by immunoSEQ multiplex PCR, yet TCRdb's version contains in-frame clones alone and is incomplete. The table records roughly 300,000 clones, less than 15% of them present only once. Specimen: central memory CD4+ T cells from blood. These TCRs come from a young man in good health.

CDR3 DNA sequence: TGTGCCAGTAGTTTGGGACTAGCACAAGAGACCCAGTACTTC. This translates into CASSLGLAQETQYF. This chain uses TRBV19 with TRBJ2-5; 9 nucleotides match TRBD2. Germline lookup yields CDR1 LNHDA and CDR2 SQIVND (reference sequence). Unmatched junction bases numbered 3, after V lost 5 bases and J lost 2 bases. The CDR3 extends over 14 amino acids.

V gene TRBV7-2 combines with J gene TRBJ2-5; the match to TRBD1 covers 7 bases. The junction had 13 bases not matched to a gene; V was cut back by 5 bases and J by 7 bases. This CDR3 contains 15 residues. CDR1 and CDR2 from the germline V gene are SGHTA and FQGNSA. CDR3 DNA: TGTGCCAGCAGCCCCGGTCGAGGGGGCATTGGGACCCAGTACTTC. This translates into CASSPGRGGIGTQYF.

The chain employs TRBV28 and TRBJ2-5; 10 nucleotides agree with TRBD2. V was clipped by 5 bases and J by 4 bases; unmatched bases: 7. Germline values: CDR1 MDHEN, CDR2 SYDVKM. The CDR3 length is 15 residues. The CDR3 region has the DNA TGTGCCAGCAGTAAAGCGGGGGGGCGGGCAGAGACCCAGTACTTC. Amino acid sequence: CASSKAGGRAETQYF.

The J gene is TRBJ2-3, the V gene TRBV11-2; 13 nucleotides agree with TRBD2. The CDR3 totals 17 residues. Germline V lookup: CDR1 SGHAT, CDR2 FQNNGV. J was trimmed by 8 bases and V by 5 bases; bases with no gene match: 13. The CDR3 coding sequence is TGTGCCAGCAGCCCTGGGACTAGCGGGGTTTTATCTATTACGCAGTATTTT. Amino acids: CASSPGTSGVLSITQYF.

In its sample, this clone was seen a few times. This chain connects TRBV6-1 to TRBJ2-1, with 9 positions matching TRBD2. The CDR3 consists of 14 residues. V lost 5 bases to trimming and J lost 10 bases; unmatched junction nucleotides: 9. In germline, CDR1 is MNHNS, CDR2 SASEGT. The DNA of the CDR3 is TGTGCCAGCAGTTTTGGCGGGAGGGGCCTCGAGCAGTTCTTC. It encodes CASSFGGRGLEQFF.